This is a list of T cell receptor beta chains from one sample in a study of blood T cell repertoires in COVID-19. Repertoires were generated with immunoSEQ multiplex PCR, while TCRdb's copy carries only in-frame clones and drops some. The data show about 110,000 clones, about 80% seen once. The sample consisted of peripheral blood. These receptors were taken from a woman aged 70-85 years with acute or convalescent COVID-19. CDR3s include the opening cysteine and the closing phenylalanine or tryptophan. D genes are given only for firm matches. The size of a clone is reported for some rows only, either as once, few or many, or as a class for expanded clones.

v_gene	abundance	j_gene	d_gene	CDR3nt	CDR3aa
TRBV4-1	once	TRBJ2-5	.	TGCGCCAGCAGCCAAGTTCTCGACGTCGGACGGGGAGAGACCCAGTACTTC	CASSQVLDVGRGETQYF
TRBV10-2	few	TRBJ2-1	TRBD2	TGCGCCAGCAGTGAGTCGGGGGCTAGCGGGTCCCCAAGCTCCTACAATGAGCAGTTCTTC	CASSESGASGSPSSYNEQFF
TRBV18	.	TRBJ2-2	TRBD1	TGTGCCAGCTCATCGCGACAGGGGGAGAACACCGGGGAGCTGTTTTTT	CASSSRQGENTGELFF
TRBV3-1/TRBV3-2	.	TRBJ1-4	.	TGTGCCAGCAGCCAAGAGGCCTGGTCGGTCGACGCCGACTCCGAAAAACTGTTTTTT	CASSQEAWSVDADSEKLFF
TRBV19	.	TRBJ2-1	TRBD1	TGTGCCAGTAGCCCCGGGACAGGATCAGGTGAGCAGTTCTTC	CASSPGTGSGEQFF
TRBV6-2/TRBV6-3	once	TRBJ2-2	TRBD2	TGTGCCAGCAGTTACGGGACTAGCGGGGCTTCGAACACCGGGGAGCTGTTTTTT	CASSYGTSGASNTGELFF
TRBV10-3	few	TRBJ2-1	TRBD2	TGTGCCATCGGGGGGGGATTGGGCAATGAGCAGTTCTTC	CAIGGGLGNEQFF
TRBV19	.	TRBJ1-2	.	TGTGCCAGTAAACGGAGTACAGGGTGGAACTATGGCTACACCTTC	CASKRSTGWNYGYTF
TRBV7-2	.	TRBJ1-2	.	TGTGCCAGCAGCTTAGTCAGGGACTATGGCTACACCTTC	CASSLVRDYGYTF
TRBV29-1	.	TRBJ2-3	TRBD1	TGCAGCGGAACAGGGGGCGCAGGCTCAGATACGCAGTATTTT	CSGTGGAGSDTQYF
TRBV5-1	.	TRBJ1-3	.	TGCGCCAGCAGCTTGGCCCCTCCGACGGGTCGAAACACCATATATTTT	CASSLAPPTGRNTIYF
TRBV28	few	TRBJ2-2	TRBD1	TGTGCCAGCAACCCCGGACAGGGATTTTTTTTGGGCACCGGGGAGCTGTTTTTT	CASNPGQGFFLGTGELFF
TRBV19	.	TRBJ1-1	.	TGTGCCAGTAGTCCGAAAAGAGCTGAAGCTTTCTTT	CASSPKRAEAFF
TRBV5-1	.	TRBJ2-7	.	TGCGCCAGCAGCTTAATTATCCGGGAGAGGGACGAGCAGTACTTC	CASSLIIRERDEQYF
TRBV2	once	TRBJ2-7	TRBD1	TGTGCCAGCCTCCTACCGGGACAGGACGACTACGAGCAGTACTTC	CASLLPGQDDYEQYF
TRBV20-1	few	TRBJ2-7	.	TGCAGTGCTAGTATCGGGAGTTCCTACGAGCAGTACTTC	CSASIGSSYEQYF
TRBV30	.	TRBJ2-7	.	TGTGCCTGGAGTCCCTGGAGTCTGAGCTCCTACGAGCAGTACTTC	CAWSPWSLSSYEQYF
TRBV28	.	TRBJ1-1	TRBD1	TGTGCCAGCAGGCAGGGGGCGCGTCTTGTCACTGAAGCTTTCTTT	CASRQGARLVTEAFF
TRBV7-2	few	TRBJ2-1	.	TGTGCCAGCAGCTCGTCGTGGCAGGGGTACAATGAGCAGTTCTTC	CASSSSWQGYNEQFF
TRBV5-4	.	TRBJ1-4	.	TGTGCCAGCAGCTACAGCAGTAATGAAAAACTGTTTTTT	CASSYSSNEKLFF
TRBV7-9	.	TRBJ2-1	.	TGTGCCAGCAGCCCCCAGACAGACAATGAGCAGTTCTTC	CASSPQTDNEQFF
TRBV7-9	.	TRBJ1-2	TRBD1	TGTGCCAGCAGCTTAACGGCAAGACAGGGGTCTGGCTACACCTTC	CASSLTARQGSGYTF
TRBV9	.	TRBJ2-3	TRBD2	TGTGCTAGCCAGCGGGGGGGTTCAGATACGCAGTATTTT	CASQRGGSDTQYF